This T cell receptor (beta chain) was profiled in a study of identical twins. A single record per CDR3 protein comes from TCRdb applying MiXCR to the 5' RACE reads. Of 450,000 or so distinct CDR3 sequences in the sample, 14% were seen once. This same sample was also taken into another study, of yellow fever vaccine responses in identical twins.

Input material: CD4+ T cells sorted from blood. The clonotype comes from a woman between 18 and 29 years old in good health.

CDR3 in amino acids: CASSLAQAGAYNEQFF. In nucleotides, the CDR3 is TGTGCCAGCAGCTTAGCTCAAGCGGGGGCCTACAATGAGCAGTTCTTC. J is TRBJ2-1 and V is TRBV7-9; 8 bases match TRBD2. Germline-derived CDR1 and CDR2 are SEHNR and FQNEAQ (reference sequence). The V segment lost 0 bases and the J segment 2 bases; nucleotides outside the gene matches: 3. This CDR3 spans 16 amino acids.